This TCR beta chain was obtained from a study of blood T cell repertoires in COVID-19. Here immunoSEQ multiplex PCR was the method, and the copy in TCRdb shows in-frame clones only, minus some. This table has 450,000 or so clones, about 89% appearing once. From germline, CDR1 is SGHDT and CDR2 YYEEEE. CDR3 length: 18 residues. Losses at the gene ends were 0 bases for V and 0 bases for J; bases not matched to a gene: 9. The chain uses TRBV5-6 and TRBJ1-5; 7 nucleotides match TRBD1. The source material was peripheral blood. The source is a woman aged 40 to 49 with COVID-19, enrolled during active disease. The CDR3 sequence is CASSLGRGRGNSNQPQHF. The CDR3 coding sequence is TGTGCCAGCAGCTTGGGAAGGGGGCGCGGTAATAGCAATCAGCCCCAGCATTTT.